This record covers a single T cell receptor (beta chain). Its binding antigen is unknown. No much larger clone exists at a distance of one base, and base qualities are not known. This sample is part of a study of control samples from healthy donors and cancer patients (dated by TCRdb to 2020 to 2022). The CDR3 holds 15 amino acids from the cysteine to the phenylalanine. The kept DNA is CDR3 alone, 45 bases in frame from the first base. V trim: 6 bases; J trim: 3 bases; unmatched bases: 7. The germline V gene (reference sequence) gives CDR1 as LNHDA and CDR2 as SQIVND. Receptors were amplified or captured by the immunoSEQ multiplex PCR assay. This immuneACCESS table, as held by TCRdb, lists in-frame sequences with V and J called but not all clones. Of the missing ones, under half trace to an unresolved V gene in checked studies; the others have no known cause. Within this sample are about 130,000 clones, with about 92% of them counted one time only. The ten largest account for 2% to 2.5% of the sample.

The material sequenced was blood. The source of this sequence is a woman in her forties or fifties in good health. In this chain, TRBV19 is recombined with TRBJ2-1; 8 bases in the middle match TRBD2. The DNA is TGTGCCAGTAGATCCGGGACTAGTAACTACAATGAGCAGTTCTTC. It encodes CASRSGTSNYNEQFF.